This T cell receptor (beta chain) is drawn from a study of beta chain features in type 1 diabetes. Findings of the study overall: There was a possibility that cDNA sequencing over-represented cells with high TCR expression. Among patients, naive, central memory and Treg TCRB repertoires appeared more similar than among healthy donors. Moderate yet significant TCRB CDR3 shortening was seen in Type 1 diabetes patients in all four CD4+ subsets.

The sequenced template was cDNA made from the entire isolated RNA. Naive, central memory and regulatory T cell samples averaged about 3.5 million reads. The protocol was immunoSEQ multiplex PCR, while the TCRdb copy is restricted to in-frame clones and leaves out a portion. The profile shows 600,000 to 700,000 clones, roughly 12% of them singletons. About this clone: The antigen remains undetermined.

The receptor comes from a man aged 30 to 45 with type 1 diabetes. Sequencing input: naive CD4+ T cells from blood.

For the CDR3, the DNA is TGTGCCAGCAGTGTAGGCCGGGGAAACACCGGGGAGCTGTTTTTT. This sequence encodes CASSVGRGNTGELFF. V usage is TRBV2 and J usage is TRBJ2-2, with D possibly TRBD2 on 5 matching bases. The germline V gene encodes CDR1 SNHLY and CDR2 FYNNEI. V shed 4 bases and J shed 2 bases, with 11 bases lying between them. The length of the CDR3 is 15 residues.